Each of the 23 T cell receptor beta chains below was sequenced from the same sample in a study of T cells in localized non-small cell lung cancer. Assay: immunoSEQ multiplex PCR; the TCRdb copy retains only in-frame clones and omits some. Among 26,000 or so clones, approximately 86% were seen once, and the ten largest hold 13% to 15%. Sequencing used peripheral blood, obtained before any cancer treatment. Receptors were obtained from a female donor over 55 with stage I lung adenocarcinoma.

V is TRBV11-3 and J is TRBJ2-2; TRBD2 matches 13 bases. Trimming at V came to 4 bases and at J to 5 bases, leaving 4 bases not matched to a gene. The CDR3 covers 16 residues. Germline CDR1 and CDR2: SGHNT and YENEEA. The chain's CDR3 is CASSSRTSGGTGELFF. The CDR3 bases are TGTGCCAGCAGCTCTCGGACTAGCGGGGGTACCGGGGAGCTGTTTTTT.

V is TRBV29-1 and J is TRBJ2-3, with 7 bases that match TRBD1. The trim removed 3 bases at V and 6 bases at J, leaving 12 bases unmatched. The CDR3 runs 15 residues. Germline V gene lookup returns CDR1 SQVTM and CDR2 ANQGSEA. The CDR3, as DNA: TGCAGCGTTGAGTCGGGTGACAGGGCATTGGATACGCAGTATTTT. This translates into CSVESGDRALDTQYF.

This CDR3 reads CASSLGGGYEQYF. The CDR3 DNA follows: TGTGCCAGCAGCTTAGGGGGGGGCTACGAGCAGTACTTC. The chain is built from TRBV11-2 and TRBJ2-7, with 7 bases matching TRBD2. V shed 1 base, J shed 3 bases, and the junction held 0 bases outside the gene matches. Germline V lookup: CDR1 SGHAT, CDR2 FQNNGV. CDR3 length equals 13 residues.

J is TRBJ1-5 and V is TRBV20-1; D remains ambiguous. With 1 base removed from V and 6 bases from J, the gap between germline ends came to 4 bases. CDR1 is DFQATT, CDR2 SNEGSKA, per germline (reference sequence). The CDR3 has 11 amino acids. The CDR3 loop is CSARGAQPQHF. As DNA, the CDR3 is TGCAGTGCTAGAGGGGCTCAGCCCCAGCATTTT.

In its sample, this clone was seen once. This sequence may be a read error, since a much larger clone differs from it by one base. This rearrangement joins TRBV6-5 to TRBJ1-1, with a tentative D call TRBD1 (5 bases). Trimming shortened V by 6 bases and J by 4 bases, and 6 bases separated the two germline ends. Germline-derived CDR1 and CDR2 are MNHEY and SVGAGI. The CDR3 has 11 residues. DNA for the CDR3: TGTGCCAGCAGCCAGGGCACTGAAGCTTTCTTT. It encodes CASSQGTEAFF.

The chain joins TRBV30 to TRBJ2-1; 9 bases align to TRBD2. Germline CDR1 GTSNPN, CDR2 SVGIG (reference sequence). Unmatched junction bases numbered 6, after V lost 0 bases and J lost 6 bases. The CDR3 extends over 15 amino acids. Here the CDR3 DNA reads TGTGCCTGGAGTGTATGGGGCGGGGGGGTCAATGAGCAGTTCTTC. Translated: CAWSVWGGGVNEQFF.

The V and J genes are TRBV27 and TRBJ2-1; D uncertain. Trimming cost V 3 bases and J 2 bases, with 5 bases left between them. Germline V CDR1 and CDR2: MNHEY, SMNVEV (reference sequence). The CDR3 spans 13 residues. The CDR3: CASSLRTYNEQFF. The CDR3 DNA follows: TGTGCCAGCAGTTTGAGGACCTACAATGAGCAGTTCTTC.

The rearrangement links TRBV10-3 to TRBJ2-5; TRBD2 is a possible D gene (7 bases). This CDR3 spans 14 amino acids. V lost 4 bases and J lost 5, with 14 bases in between. Germline V gives CDR1 ENHRY, CDR2 SYGVKD. In DNA form, the CDR3 reads TGTGCCATCAGTGCGGCAGGGGAGGGGGAGACCCAGTACTTC. Translation: CAISAAGEGETQYF.

This chain connects TRBV11-2 to TRBJ2-7; possibly TRBD2 for D (6 bases). Germline V gives CDR1 SGHAT, CDR2 FQNNGV. The CDR3 totals 12 residues. With 8 bases removed from V and 4 bases from J, the gap between germline ends came to 12 bases. The DNA of the CDR3 is TGTGCCAGCCGGGGGACCGATTACGAGCAGTACTTC. Residues: CASRGTDYEQYF.

The chain joins TRBV6-1 to TRBJ2-3; tentatively, D is TRBD1 (5 bases). Trimming took off 5 bases at V and 3 bases at J, with 15 bases between the two ends. This CDR3 contains 15 residues. Looked up from germline, CDR1 is MNHNS and CDR2 is SASEGT. The CDR3 is CASSLRTIRTDTQYF. CDR3 sequence (DNA): TGTGCCAGCAGTCTCAGGACAATAAGAACAGATACGCAGTATTTT.

The chain links TRBV30 to TRBJ2-3; D not resolved. V lost 0 bases and J lost 0, with 10 bases in between. CDR1 is GTSNPN and CDR2 is SVGIG in the germline V gene (reference sequence). The CDR3 extends over 15 amino acids. The CDR3 sequence is CAWSVQSTSTDTQYF. For the CDR3, the DNA is TGTGCCTGGAGTGTACAGAGCACTAGCACAGATACGCAGTATTTT.

Comment on this clone: Other DNA sequences in the sample encode the same CDR3. The rearrangement joins TRBV5-1 to TRBJ1-1; maybe TRBD1 (5 bases). Germline CDR1 and CDR2: SGHRS and YFSETQ. CDR3 length: 13 amino acids. Trimming took 0 bases from V and 3 from J, leaving 6 bases between them. In DNA form, the CDR3 reads TGCGCCAGCAGCTTGGGCAGGGACACTGAAGCTTTCTTT. Its protein is CASSLGRDTEAFF.

The rearrangement links TRBV9 to TRBJ1-2, with TRBD1 matching over 8 bases. From germline, CDR1 is SGDLS and CDR2 YYNGEE. V gave up 0 bases and J gave up 5 bases; unmatched junction bases: 6. The CDR3 consists of 15 residues. The CDR3 is CASSVVAGGGYGYTF. CDR3 coding DNA: TGTGCCAGCAGCGTAGTGGCAGGGGGCGGTTATGGCTACACCTTC.

This chain links TRBV5-4 with TRBJ1-2; 8 bases are a match to TRBD1. Germline V CDR1 and CDR2: SGHNT, YYREEE (reference sequence). V shed 3 bases and J 6 bases; nucleotides not matched to a gene: 7. CDR3 length: 14 residues. CDR3 sequence: CASSSGQGIDGYTF. The CDR3 DNA reads TGTGCCAGCAGCTCCGGACAGGGCATAGATGGCTACACCTTC.

This chain links TRBV11-3 with TRBJ2-7, with a weak D call TRBD2 (6 bases). This CDR3 has 14 residues. Germline loops: CDR1 SGHNT, CDR2 YENEEA. V shed 1 base and J shed 2 bases, with 9 bases lying between them. In DNA, the CDR3 is TGTGCCAGCAGCTTAGCGGGAGAGCCCTACGAGCAGTACTTC. Amino acid sequence: CASSLAGEPYEQYF.

The chain is built from TRBV2 and TRBJ1-1; D gene uncertain. Germline CDR1 is SNHLY and CDR2 is FYNNEI. V was shortened by 2 bases and J by 0 bases, with 13 bases between the two germline ends. This CDR3 is 16 amino acids long. CDR3 amino acids: CASSETGNTLNTEAFF. For the CDR3, the DNA is TGTGCCAGCAGTGAAACGGGAAACACCTTGAACACTGAAGCTTTCTTT.

This clone was seen a single time. The chain uses TRBV2 and TRBJ1-1, with TRBD1 matching over 9 bases. The germline V gene encodes CDR1 SNHLY and CDR2 FYNNEI. The CDR3 is made up of 19 amino acids. V dropped 6 bases and J dropped 6; count of bases not matched to a gene: 23. The CDR3 DNA reads as TGTGCCAGCAGCTTGACAGGGGGGTCCCTCACCCCCGGCGGCGCTGAAGCTTTCTTT. It specifies CASSLTGGSLTPGGAEAFF.

The chain is built from TRBV30 and TRBJ1-2; 9 bases line up with TRBD1. CDR1 GTSNPN and CDR2 SVGIG come from the germline V gene (reference sequence). The V and J ends lost 5 bases and 4 bases, in that order; junction bases with no gene match: 5. The CDR3 loop spans 13 amino acids. CDR3 sequence reads: CAWQQGALYGYTF. The CDR3 nucleotides read TGTGCCTGGCAACAGGGGGCCCTCTATGGCTACACCTTC.

V and J are TRBV6-5 and TRBJ1-6; D gene uncertain. The V end lost 2 bases, the J end lost 7 bases, and 12 bases lay between the germline ends. The germline CDR1 and CDR2 sequences are MNHEY and SVGAGI. The CDR3 is 15 amino acids. The CDR3 loop is CASSYQKGRNSPLHF. The CDR3 bases are TGTGCCAGCAGTTACCAGAAAGGGCGGAATTCACCCCTCCACTTT.

This chain uses TRBV6-1 with TRBJ2-7; TRBD2 is a possible D gene (7 bases). V was cut by 8 bases and J by 5 bases, with 22 bases left in between. Looked up from germline, CDR1 is MNHNS and CDR2 is SASEGT. This CDR3 has 15 amino acids. The CDR3 here is CASGRGMTGNDEQYF. The DNA of the CDR3 is TGTGCCAGCGGGAGGGGGATGACGGGAAACGACGAGCAGTACTTC.

The chain links TRBV2 to TRBJ1-1; 7 nucleotides align to TRBD1. The length of the CDR3 is 17 residues. J lost 6 bases, V lost 3 bases, and 16 bases had no gene match. Per the germline V gene, CDR1 is SNHLY and CDR2 is FYNNEI. CDR3 coding DNA: TGTGCCAGCAGTGATCCGACAGTACATCGAACAGGGGCTGAAGCTTTCTTT. Protein: CASSDPTVHRTGAEAFF.

The V call is TRBV2, the J call TRBJ1-5; 9 bases align to TRBD1. V shed 7 bases, J shed 1 base, and the junction held 5 bases outside the gene matches. CDR1 is SNHLY, CDR2 FYNNEI, per germline. This CDR3 region has 15 residues. The CDR3 loop is CASTSDRGSNQPQHF. The CDR3 nucleotides are TGTGCCAGCACCTCGGACAGGGGCAGCAATCAGCCCCAGCATTTT.

V usage is TRBV5-8 and J usage is TRBJ2-2; no clear D gene. The CDR3 length is 16 residues. Trimming removed 6 bases from V and 3 bases from J, with 18 bases in between. Germline V gene lookup returns CDR1 SGHTS and CDR2 YDEGEE. The CDR3 region is CASINVPNWDTGELFF. As DNA, the CDR3 is TGTGCCAGCATCAACGTCCCGAATTGGGACACCGGGGAGCTGTTTTTT.